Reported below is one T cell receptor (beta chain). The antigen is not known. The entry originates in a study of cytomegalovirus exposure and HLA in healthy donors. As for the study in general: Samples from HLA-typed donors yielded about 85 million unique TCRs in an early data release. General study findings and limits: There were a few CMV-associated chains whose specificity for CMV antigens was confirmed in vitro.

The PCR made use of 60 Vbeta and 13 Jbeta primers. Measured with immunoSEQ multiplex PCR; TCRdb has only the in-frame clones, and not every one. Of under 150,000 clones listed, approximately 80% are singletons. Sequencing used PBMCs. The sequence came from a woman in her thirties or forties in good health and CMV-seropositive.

The DNA for the CDR3 is TGCGCCAGCAGCTTGGGACGAACTAGCAGATCCTACAATGAGCAGTTCTTC. Its protein is CASSLGRTSRSYNEQFF. The V and J genes are TRBV5-1 and TRBJ2-1; D might be TRBD2 (6 bases). The V and J ends lost 0 bases and 1 base respectively, with 14 bases between them. This CDR3 has 17 residues. CDR1 and CDR2 from the germline V gene are SGHRS and YFSETQ.